Listed here are 24 T cell receptor beta chains from one sample, sequenced in a study of blood T cell repertoires in COVID-19 (TCRdb year 2020). Library preparation employed the immunoSEQ multiplex PCR assay. TCRdb stores this immuneACCESS table with in-frame sequences only. Part of the clones is absent; in the studies checked, under half of the shortfall reflects unresolved V genes, and no reason is known for the rest. The sample contains roughly 30,000 clones, less than 80% of them found a single time. The ten largest clones take up over 30% of the sample. Sequenced input: peripheral blood. These receptors originate from a man between 65 and 80 years old with acute or convalescent COVID-19.

CDR3 coding DNA: TGTGCCAGCAGTGATTCCTTAGACACGACCAACTACGAGCAGTACTTC. Translation gives CASSDSLDTTNYEQYF. The rearrangement uses TRBV2 and TRBJ2-7; D unresolved. V was shortened by 3 bases and J by 3 bases, with 18 bases between the two germline ends. The germline gives CDR1 SNHLY, CDR2 FYNNEI. The CDR3 has 16 residues.

V gene TRBV19 combines with J gene TRBJ1-5, with D unresolved. CDR3 length: 14 amino acids. Germline V lookup: CDR1 LNHDA, CDR2 SQIVND (reference sequence). V lost 7 bases and J 0 bases, leaving 10 bases between the germline ends. Here the CDR3 DNA reads TGTGCCAGTACAATACGGGATAGCAATCAGCCCCAGCATTTT. It yields the protein CASTIRDSNQPQHF.

This rearrangement joins TRBV6-5 to TRBJ1-5; unclear D gene. The ends were cut back, 7 bases at V and 2 bases at J, with 15 bases in the middle. This CDR3 is 15 amino acids long. Germline assignment: CDR1 MNHEY and CDR2 SVGAGI. The CDR3 protein is CASTPWEGRNQPQHF. DNA for the CDR3: TGTGCCAGCACCCCTTGGGAGGGTCGCAATCAGCCCCAGCATTTT.

This clone came up a few times. The chain links TRBV5-1 to TRBJ2-3; TRBD2 matches at 7 bases. V gave up 0 bases and J gave up 2 bases; unmatched junction bases: 15. The germline V gene has CDR1 SGHRS and CDR2 YFSETQ. The CDR3 has 19 amino acids. CDR3 sequence reads: CASSLASPLGGRFTDTQYF. The CDR3, as DNA: TGCGCCAGCAGCTTGGCAAGCCCCCTCGGGGGGAGGTTCACAGATACGCAGTATTTT.

This chain joins TRBV24-1 and TRBJ2-5; 7 bases agree with TRBD2. Germline trimming cut 7 bases from V and 5 bases from J; bases unmatched to any gene: 6. CDR1 is KGHDR, CDR2 SFDVKD, per germline. The CDR3 totals 13 residues. CDR3 region: CATRAGTTETQYF. DNA for the CDR3: TGTGCCACCAGGGCCGGGACTACGGAGACCCAGTACTTC.

The J gene is TRBJ2-3, the V gene TRBV20-1; 9 positions agree with TRBD2. Germline assignment: CDR1 DFQATT and CDR2 SNEGSKA (reference sequence). The CDR3 loop spans 15 amino acids. V dropped 3 bases and J dropped 2; count of bases not matched to a gene: 6. The CDR3 region is CSASRLAGNTDTQYF. In DNA, the CDR3 is TGCAGTGCTAGTCGGCTAGCGGGGAACACAGATACGCAGTATTTT.

The chain employs TRBV15 and TRBJ2-1; TRBD2 agrees at 7 bases. CDR3 size: 12 residues. Trimming removed 1 base from V and 16 bases from J; junction bases left unmatched: 7. From germline, CDR1 is LNHNV and CDR2 YYDKDF (reference sequence). The CDR3 is CATSRAGLGEFF. The CDR3 DNA follows: TGTGCCACCAGCAGAGCCGGACTAGGAGAATTCTTC.

The chain has TRBV6-5 and TRBJ1-1; TRBD1 agrees at 7 bases. The CDR3 loop spans 13 amino acids. Trimming took 10 bases from V and 7 from J; bases not matched to a gene: 12. The germline gives CDR1 MNHEY, CDR2 SVGAGI. The CDR3 DNA sequence: TGTGCCACCAGACTTTTAGGGGGCAGTGAAGCTTTCTTT. Translated: CATRLLGGSEAFF.

This clone has only one observation. V gene TRBV7-2 combines with J gene TRBJ2-7; D gene ambiguous. Trimming pared 0 bases from V and 0 bases from J, leaving 15 bases between. Germline V CDR1 and CDR2: SGHTA, FQGNSA. The CDR3 has 17 residues. The CDR3 bases are TGTGCCAGCAGCTTAGCTTCCCCGTTGGAGACCTCCTACGAGCAGTACTTC. Amino acid sequence: CASSLASPLETSYEQYF.

The rearrangement uses TRBV29-1 and TRBJ1-1; 7 bases align to TRBD1. V lost 5 bases to trimming and J lost 0 bases; unmatched junction nucleotides: 3. CDR1 is SQVTM and CDR2 is ANQGSEA in the germline V gene. The CDR3 consists of 13 residues. The CDR3 reads CSVTGQMNTEAFF. CDR3 coding DNA: TGCAGCGTTACGGGACAGATGAACACTGAAGCTTTCTTT.

The chain is built from TRBV3-1 (or the pseudogene TRBV3-2) and TRBJ1-4; D gene ambiguous. V lost 6 bases, J lost 10 bases, and 18 bases lay in between. Germline lookup yields CDR1 LGHDT and CDR2 YNNKEL (reference sequence). The CDR3 totals 14 residues. CDR3 amino acids: CASSPREVEGKLFF. CDR3 nucleotide sequence: TGTGCCAGCAGTCCAAGGGAGGTTGAAGGAAAACTGTTTTTT.

V is TRBV4-2 and J is TRBJ1-5; 8 bases fit TRBD1. V dropped 2 bases and J dropped 4; count of bases not matched to a gene: 4. This CDR3 comprises 15 residues. Germline CDR1 reads LGHNA; CDR2 reads YNFKEQ. CDR3 region: CASSQQQGENQPQHF. CDR3 in DNA: TGTGCCAGCAGCCAACAACAGGGGGAAAATCAGCCCCAGCATTTT.

This chain links TRBV14 with TRBJ1-1, with D unresolved. Trimming left V 0 bases short and J 5 bases short, with 13 bases between. The CDR3 is 15 residues long. The germline gives CDR1 SGHDN, CDR2 FVKESK. CDR3 coding DNA: TGTGCCAGCAGCCAAGACAGAGTGCGGGATACTGAAGCTTTCTTT. Translation gives CASSQDRVRDTEAFF.

The J gene is TRBJ2-7, the V gene TRBV18; D gene ambiguous. V gave up 1 base and J gave up 1 base, with 8 bases separating them. The CDR3 sequence is 14 residues long. CDR1 KGHSH and CDR2 LQKENI come from the germline V gene. CDR3 coding DNA: TGTGCCAGCTCACCACTACCCAGGTCCTACGAGCAGTACTTC. Encoded protein: CASSPLPRSYEQYF.

This clone appeared a single time. The chain employs TRBV23-1 and TRBJ2-2; possibly TRBD1 for D (5 bases). TRBV23-1 is assigned to the ORF class and has an uncertain function. The CDR3 loop spans 13 amino acids. V gave up 6 bases and J gave up 7 bases, with 12 bases separating them. The chain's CDR3 is CASRTSGNGELFF. CDR3 nucleotide sequence: TGCGCCAGCAGAACGTCAGGGAACGGGGAGCTGTTTTTT.

This clone was seen only once. This chain links TRBV14 with TRBJ1-4; maybe TRBD1 (5 bases). CDR3 size: 15 residues. The germline V and J ends were trimmed by 3 bases and 8 bases, with 16 bases remaining between them. The germline gives CDR1 SGHDN, CDR2 FVKESK. The CDR3 sequence: CASSQEQALREKLFF. The DNA of the CDR3 is TGTGCCAGCAGCCAGGAACAGGCTCTCCGGGAAAAACTGTTTTTT. Looking up the rest from reference TRBV14 and TRBJ1-4 gives the full variable domain: EAGVTQFPSHSVIEKGQTVTLRCDPISGHDNLYWYRRVMGKEIKFLLHFVKESKQDESGMPNNRFLAERTGGTYSTLKVQPAELEDSGVYFCASSQEQALREKLFFGSGTQLSVL.

This sequence joins TRBV5-6 and TRBJ2-7, with 8 bases that match TRBD1. V was clipped by 6 bases and J by 3 bases; unmatched bases: 8. CDR3 size: 14 residues. Per the germline V gene, CDR1 is SGHDT and CDR2 is YYEEEE. CDR3 DNA: TGTGCCAGCACCGTCGCGACAGGGGTCTACGAGCAGTACTTC. This encodes CASTVATGVYEQYF.

The V gene is TRBV7-2, the J gene TRBJ2-7; perhaps TRBD1 as D (5 bases). Germline V gene lookup returns CDR1 SGHTA and CDR2 FQGNSA. V was shortened by 5 bases and J by 2 bases, with 16 bases between the two germline ends. The CDR3 loop spans 15 amino acids. CDR3 bases: TGTGCCAGCAGCCAAGGGGTAACGACCCCCTACGAGCAGTACTTC. Translated, it gives CASSQGVTTPYEQYF. The full variable domain, completed using reference TRBV7-2 and TRBJ2-7, is GAGVSQSPSNKVTEKGKDVELRCDPISGHTALYWYRQSLGQGLEFLIYFQGNSAPDKSGLPSDRFSAERTGGSVSTLTIQRTQQEDSAVYLCASSQGVTTPYEQYFGPGTRLTVT.

This sequence joins TRBV28 and TRBJ1-1, with TRBD1 as a possible D gene (5 bases). Germline CDR1 MDHEN, CDR2 SYDVKM. The V and J ends lost 6 bases and 4 bases respectively, with 18 bases between them. The CDR3 extends over 15 amino acids. The CDR3 sequence: CASSLRSRGFTEAFF. In DNA form, the CDR3 reads TGTGCCAGCAGCCTTCGGTCTCGGGGGTTCACTGAAGCTTTCTTT.

V usage is TRBV11-2 and J usage is TRBJ2-3; D is possibly TRBD2 (6 bases). Germline CDR1 is SGHAT and CDR2 is FQNNGV. V was clipped by 5 bases and J by 8 bases, with 14 bases between them. CDR3 length: 13 amino acids. CDR3 sequence: CASSGARRATQYF. As DNA, the CDR3 is TGTGCCAGCAGCGGAGCCAGGAGGGCTACGCAGTATTTT.

The chain couples TRBV6-1 to TRBJ1-6; the D is unclear. With 5 bases removed from V and 9 bases from J, the gap between germline ends came to 14 bases. This CDR3 spans 14 amino acids. The V gene's germline CDR1 is MNHNS and CDR2 SASEGT. DNA for the CDR3: TGTGCCAGCAGTTCCGGACTCCCTCTTTCACCCCTCCACTTT. Its protein is CASSSGLPLSPLHF.

The chain couples TRBV5-1 to TRBJ2-6, with 12 bases that match TRBD2. Germline CDR1 is SGHRS and CDR2 is YFSETQ. With 6 bases clipped from V and 0 bases from J, the junction kept 10 bases outside the gene matches. This CDR3 has 19 residues. CDR3 nucleotide sequence: TGCGCCAGCAAACTACTAGCGGGGGGACTGAGCTCTGGGGCCAACGTCCTGACTTTC. This codes for CASKLLAGGLSSGANVLTF.

This chain uses TRBV30 with TRBJ2-7; a possible D gene is TRBD2 (6 bases). Trimming left V 0 bases short and J 5 bases short, with 11 bases between. Germline V CDR1 and CDR2: GTSNPN, SVGIG (reference sequence). The CDR3 is made up of 13 amino acids. The CDR3, as DNA: TGTGCCTGGAGTGTCGGGGGTTGGGACGAGCAGTACTTC. It encodes CAWSVGGWDEQYF.

Here the CDR3 reads CASSIGWQTDTQYF. For the CDR3, the DNA is TGTGCCAGTAGTATAGGATGGCAGACAGATACGCAGTATTTT. The chain has TRBV19 and TRBJ2-3, with D hard to call. This CDR3 region has 14 residues. V was clipped by 1 base and J by 3 bases, with 8 bases between them. Germline V gene lookup returns CDR1 LNHDA and CDR2 SQIVND (reference sequence).